Listed here are 17 T cell receptor beta chains from one sample, sequenced in a study of OX40 agonist ivuxolimab in advanced cancers. The library came from the immunoSEQ multiplex PCR assay. TCRdb stores this immuneACCESS table with in-frame sequences only. Part of the clones is absent; in the studies checked, under half of the shortfall reflects unresolved V genes, and no reason is known for the rest. Recorded for this sample are fewer than 70,000 clones; roughly 84% of them occurred a single time. Together, the top ten hold 2% to 2.5% of the sample. This specimen was CD4+ or CD8+ T cells sorted from blood, taken in a trial of the OX40 agonist ivuxolimab. All receptors derive from an adult with an advanced solid tumor such as melanoma, head and neck, liver or kidney cancer.

The V gene is TRBV20-1, the J gene TRBJ1-1; the D is unclear. V was cut by 3 bases and J by 5 bases, with 7 bases left in between. CDR1 DFQATT and CDR2 SNEGSKA come from the germline V gene (reference sequence). The CDR3 runs to 11 residues. The CDR3 here is CSARGGTEAFF. CDR3 nucleotide sequence: TGCAGTGCTAGGGGCGGGACTGAAGCTTTCTTT.

The rearrangement links TRBV5-6 to TRBJ2-2; 8 nucleotides match TRBD1. Germline assignment: CDR1 SGHDT and CDR2 YYEEEE. This CDR3 contains 15 residues. The junction had 6 bases not matched to a gene; V was cut back by 4 bases and J by 4 bases. The CDR3 here is CASSPTGASTGELFF. The CDR3, as DNA: TGTGCCAGCAGCCCGACAGGGGCGAGCACCGGGGAGCTGTTTTTT.

The chain uses TRBV7-9 and TRBJ2-7; 7 nucleotides line up with TRBD1. The CDR3 is 12 amino acids. Looked up from germline, CDR1 is SEHNR and CDR2 is FQNEAQ (reference sequence). Losses at the gene ends were 8 bases for V and 2 bases for J; bases not matched to a gene: 3. CDR3 nucleotide sequence: TGTGCCAGCGGGGACAGCCCCTACGAGCAGTACTTC. It is translated as CASGDSPYEQYF.

The V and J genes are TRBV6-1 and TRBJ2-5; D remains unclear. The J call may not be correct, given that the DNA end is closer to TRBJ2-7. Germline values: CDR1 MNHNS, CDR2 SASEGT. The CDR3 runs 12 residues. For the CDR3, the DNA is TGTGCCAGCAGGGTGTCCAGTTCCGAGCAGTACTTC. Its protein is CASRVSSSEQYF.

Of note for this clone: Lacking the conserved final phenylalanine or tryptophan, this CDR3 likely reflects a read error. Because the CDR3's place on the DNA is in doubt, the DNA is left out and the CDR3 is given as listed by TCRdb. V and J are TRBV27 and TRBJ2-4; the DNA was not compared with TRBD1, the D call given in the table. The CDR3 is made up of 10 amino acids, end residues included. From germline, CDR1 is MNHEY and CDR2 SMNVEV (reference sequence). CDR3 protein: CASSLRPTAP.

The chain carries TRBV5-1 and TRBJ2-3; unclear D gene. The CDR3 is made up of 15 amino acids. Per germline, CDR1 SGHRS and CDR2 YFSETQ. V was cut by 6 bases and J by 4 bases, with 18 bases left in between. CDR3 residues: CASKLGLAEADTQYF. As DNA, the CDR3 is TGCGCCAGCAAATTAGGTCTGGCAGAGGCAGATACGCAGTATTTT.

The genes are TRBV5-1 and TRBJ2-1, with 7 nucleotides matching TRBD2. V was clipped by 4 bases and J by 7 bases; unmatched bases: 11. CDR1 and CDR2 (germline): SGHRS, YFSETQ. The CDR3 runs 15 residues. CDR3 sequence (DNA): TGCGCCAGCAGCCGGGACGGGACTACATCGAATGAGCAGTTCTTC. Its protein is CASSRDGTTSNEQFF. The variable domain in full, with the rest retrieved from reference TRBV5-1 and TRBJ2-1, is KAGVTQTPRYLIKTRGQQVTLSCSPISGHRSVSWYQQTPGQGLQFLFEYFSETQRNKGNFPGRFSGRQFSNSRSEMNVSTLELGDSALYLCASSRDGTTSNEQFFGPGTRLTVL.

V usage is TRBV19 and J usage is TRBJ1-6, with TRBD1 matching over 8 bases. The CDR3 spans 15 residues. Germline CDR1 LNHDA, CDR2 SQIVND (reference sequence). The V and J ends lost 5 bases and 5 bases, in that order; junction bases with no gene match: 5. The DNA of the CDR3 is TGTGCCAGTAGTTCCCGGACAGGGAATAATTCACCCCTCCACTTT. Amino acid sequence: CASSSRTGNNSPLHF.

The chain carries TRBV5-1 and TRBJ2-5; D ambiguous. The germline gives CDR1 SGHRS, CDR2 YFSETQ. The CDR3 is 15 amino acids. With 0 bases removed from V and 2 bases from J, the gap between germline ends came to 11 bases. This CDR3 is CASSLEPTAQETQYF. CDR3 sequence (DNA): TGCGCCAGCAGCTTGGAGCCGACGGCACAAGAGACCCAGTACTTC.

The rearrangement uses TRBV5-6 and TRBJ1-1; D call uncertain. The V and J ends lost 0 bases and 2 bases respectively, with 8 bases between them. The CDR3 extends over 14 amino acids. CDR1 is SGHDT and CDR2 is YYEEEE in the germline V gene. The CDR3 DNA sequence: TGTGCCAGCAGCTTGGCATCGGTTAACACTGAAGCTTTCTTT. This encodes CASSLASVNTEAFF.

The chain recombines TRBV2 with TRBJ1-2; D perhaps matches TRBD1 (5 bases). Trimming pared 6 bases from V and 8 bases from J, leaving 16 bases between. Germline CDR1 SNHLY, CDR2 FYNNEI. The CDR3 loop spans 13 amino acids. CDR3 residues: CASSPLLGVGYTF. In nucleotides, the CDR3 is TGTGCCAGCAGCCCCCTTTTAGGGGTCGGCTACACCTTC.

The chain couples TRBV6-5 to TRBJ2-2, with a tentative D call TRBD2 (5 bases). Trimming removed 7 bases from V and 5 bases from J, with 14 bases in between. The CDR3 contains 14 residues. CDR1 and CDR2 from the germline V gene are MNHEY and SVGAGI. Here the CDR3 reads CASIQSSGTGELFF. The CDR3, as DNA: TGTGCCAGCATCCAAAGCTCGGGAACCGGGGAGCTGTTTTTT.

The chain uses TRBV7-3 and TRBJ2-1, with D unclear. This CDR3 has 13 residues. Looked up from germline, CDR1 is SGHTA and CDR2 is FQGTGA. Trimming left V 5 bases short and J 6 bases short, with 11 bases between. CDR3 in amino acids: CASSPRISNEQFF. The CDR3 DNA follows: TGTGCCAGCAGCCCTCGGATTAGCAATGAGCAGTTCTTC.

This chain joins TRBV15 and TRBJ2-5; a possible D gene is TRBD1 (5 bases). The CDR3 consists of 14 residues. V dropped 2 bases and J dropped 4 bases, with 11 bases sitting between them. Per the germline V gene, CDR1 is LNHNV and CDR2 is YYDKDF (reference sequence). The DNA for the CDR3 is TGTGCCACCAGCAGACCAGGGTCAGGAGAGACCCAGTACTTC. The encoded protein is CATSRPGSGETQYF.

The chain joins TRBV19 to TRBJ1-6; 9 bases fit TRBD1. With V trimmed by 5 bases and J by 4 bases, 3 bases remained unmatched. The CDR3 runs to 15 residues. Germline CDR1 and CDR2: LNHDA and SQIVND (reference sequence). CDR3 nucleotide sequence: TGTGCCAGTAGTGGACAGGGGCAATATAATTCACCCCTCCACTTT. Protein product: CASSGQGQYNSPLHF.

V and J are TRBV6-5 and TRBJ1-1, with a tentative D call TRBD1 (5 bases). Trimming pared 2 bases from V and 4 bases from J, leaving 11 bases between. Germline CDR1 reads MNHEY; CDR2 reads SVGAGI. The CDR3 sequence is 14 residues long. DNA for the CDR3: TGTGCCAGCAGTTACGCAGGGACGGGCACTGAAGCTTTCTTT. Its translation is CASSYAGTGTEAFF.

The chain couples TRBV5-6 to TRBJ1-1; the D is unclear. The CDR3 consists of 15 residues. The germline V and J ends were trimmed by 0 bases and 8 bases, with 17 bases remaining between them. Per the germline V gene, CDR1 is SGHDT and CDR2 is YYEEEE. CDR3 amino acids: CASSLGQVLAGEAFF. The CDR3, as DNA: TGTGCCAGCAGCTTGGGGCAGGTCCTAGCAGGCGAAGCTTTCTTT. Supplemented by reference TRBV5-6 and TRBJ1-1, the full variable domain reads DAGVTQSPTHLIKTRGQQVTLRCSPKSGHDTVSWYQQALGQGPQFIFQYYEEEERQRGNFPDRFSGHQFPNYSSELNVNALLLGDSALYLCASSLGQVLAGEAFFGQGTRLTVV.